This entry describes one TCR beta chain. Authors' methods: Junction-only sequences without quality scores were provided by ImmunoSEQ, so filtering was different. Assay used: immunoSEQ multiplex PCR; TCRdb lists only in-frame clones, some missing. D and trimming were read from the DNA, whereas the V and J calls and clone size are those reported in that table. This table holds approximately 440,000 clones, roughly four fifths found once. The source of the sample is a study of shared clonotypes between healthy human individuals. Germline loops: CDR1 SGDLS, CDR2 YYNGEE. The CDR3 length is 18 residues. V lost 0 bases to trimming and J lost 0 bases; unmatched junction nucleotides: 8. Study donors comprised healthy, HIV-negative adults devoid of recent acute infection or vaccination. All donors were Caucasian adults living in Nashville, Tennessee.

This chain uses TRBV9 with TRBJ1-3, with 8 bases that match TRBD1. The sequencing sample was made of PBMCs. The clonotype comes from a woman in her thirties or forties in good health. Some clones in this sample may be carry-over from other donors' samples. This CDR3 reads CASSVALGQDDSGNTIYF. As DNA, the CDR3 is TGTGCCAGCAGCGTAGCCCTGGGACAGGACGACTCTGGAAACACCATATATTTT.